One and the same sample provided the 5 T cell receptor beta chains below, sequenced in a study of blood T cell repertoires in COVID-19 (dated by TCRdb to 2020 to 2021). To prepare the library, the immunoSEQ multiplex PCR assay was applied. TCRdb stores this immuneACCESS table with in-frame sequences only. Part of the clones is absent; in the studies checked, under half of the shortfall reflects unresolved V genes, and no reason is known for the rest. The sample yields fewer than 250,000 clones; roughly 90% were counted once. The ten largest clones take up over 2% of the sample. Material: peripheral blood. These receptors originate from a woman in her forties or fifties with acute or convalescent COVID-19.

This rearrangement joins TRBV5-8 to TRBJ2-5; D possibly corresponds to TRBD1 (5 bases). V gave up 0 bases and J gave up 4 bases, with 13 bases separating them. CDR1 SGHTS and CDR2 YDEGEE come from the germline V gene. The CDR3 is 15 amino acids. The CDR3 DNA is TGTGCCAGCAGCTTGGAAGGGGCCCTGAGAGAGACCCAGTACTTC. Translated, it gives CASSLEGALRETQYF.

The J gene is TRBJ2-3, the V gene TRBV7-2; TRBD1 matches 10 bases. Per germline, CDR1 SGHTA and CDR2 FQGNSA. Unmatched junction bases numbered 15, after V lost 1 base and J lost 14 bases. The length of the CDR3 is 16 residues. The CDR3 protein is CASSLVVSGTGAFWYF. The DNA for the CDR3 is TGTGCCAGCAGCTTAGTGGTTTCCGGGACAGGGGCCTTCTGGTATTTT.

The gene calls are TRBV11-3 and TRBJ1-2, with D possibly matching TRBD1 (5 bases). Deletions cut 5 bases from V and 4 bases from J, with 8 bases between. CDR1 is SGHNT, CDR2 YENEEA, per germline. The CDR3 extends over 12 amino acids. This CDR3 reads CASSDQGYGYTF. DNA for the CDR3: TGTGCCAGCAGCGATCAGGGCTATGGCTACACCTTC.

The V gene is TRBV12-5, the J gene TRBJ1-1; D is unresolved. This CDR3 contains 17 residues. V dropped 2 bases and J dropped 1 base, with 17 bases sitting between them. Germline-derived CDR1 and CDR2 are LGHNT and FRNRAP. For the CDR3, the DNA is TGTGCTAGTGGTTTGCCCACGCCCGAGGTTGGGAACACTGAAGCTTTCTTT. Its translation is CASGLPTPEVGNTEAFF.

This clone showed up just a few times. V is TRBV19 and J is TRBJ1-1, with D possibly being TRBD1 (6 bases). The V end lost 7 bases, the J end lost 5 bases, and 17 bases lay between the germline ends. The CDR3 has 14 amino acids. CDR1 is LNHDA and CDR2 is SQIVND in the germline V gene (reference sequence). CDR3 bases: TGTGCCAGTACCTCGGGGGAGGGGGAAACTGAAGCTTTCTTT. It translates to CASTSGEGETEAFF.